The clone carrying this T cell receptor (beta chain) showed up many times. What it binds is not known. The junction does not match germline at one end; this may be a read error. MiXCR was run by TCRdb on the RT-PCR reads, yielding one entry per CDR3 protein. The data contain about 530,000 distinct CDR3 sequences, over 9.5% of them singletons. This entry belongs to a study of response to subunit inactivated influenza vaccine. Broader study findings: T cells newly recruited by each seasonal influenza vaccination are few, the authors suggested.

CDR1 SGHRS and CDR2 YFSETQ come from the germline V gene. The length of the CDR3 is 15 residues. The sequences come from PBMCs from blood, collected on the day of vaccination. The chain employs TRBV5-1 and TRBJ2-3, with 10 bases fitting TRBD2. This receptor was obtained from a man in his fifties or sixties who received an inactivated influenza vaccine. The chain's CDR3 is CASSLLAGGTDTQYF. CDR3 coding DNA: TGTGCCAGCAGTTTGCTAGCGGGGGGCACAGATACGCAGTATTTT.